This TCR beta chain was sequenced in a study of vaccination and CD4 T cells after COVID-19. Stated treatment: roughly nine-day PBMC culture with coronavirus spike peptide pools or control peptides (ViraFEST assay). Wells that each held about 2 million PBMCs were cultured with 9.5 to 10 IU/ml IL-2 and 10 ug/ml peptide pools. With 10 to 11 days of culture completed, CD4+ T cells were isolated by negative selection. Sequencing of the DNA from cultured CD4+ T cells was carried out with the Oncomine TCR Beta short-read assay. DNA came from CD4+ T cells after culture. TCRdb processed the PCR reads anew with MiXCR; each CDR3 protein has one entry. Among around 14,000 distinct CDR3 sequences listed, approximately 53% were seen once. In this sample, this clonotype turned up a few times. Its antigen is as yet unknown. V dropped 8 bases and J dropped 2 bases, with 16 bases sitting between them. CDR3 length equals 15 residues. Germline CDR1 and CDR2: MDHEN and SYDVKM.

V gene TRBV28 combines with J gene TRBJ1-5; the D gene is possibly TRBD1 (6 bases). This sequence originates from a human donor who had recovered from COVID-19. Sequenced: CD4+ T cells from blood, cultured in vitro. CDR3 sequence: CASEGGREGNQPQHF. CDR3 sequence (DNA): TGTGCCAGCGAGGGGGGTAGGGAGGGCAATCAGCCCCAGCATTTT. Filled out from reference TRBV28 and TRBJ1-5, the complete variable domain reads DVKVTQSSRYLVKRTGEKVFLECVQDMDHENMFWYRQDPGLGLRLIYFSYDVKMKEKGDIPEGYSVSREKKERFSLILESASTNQTSMYLCASEGGREGNQPQHFGDGTRLSIL.